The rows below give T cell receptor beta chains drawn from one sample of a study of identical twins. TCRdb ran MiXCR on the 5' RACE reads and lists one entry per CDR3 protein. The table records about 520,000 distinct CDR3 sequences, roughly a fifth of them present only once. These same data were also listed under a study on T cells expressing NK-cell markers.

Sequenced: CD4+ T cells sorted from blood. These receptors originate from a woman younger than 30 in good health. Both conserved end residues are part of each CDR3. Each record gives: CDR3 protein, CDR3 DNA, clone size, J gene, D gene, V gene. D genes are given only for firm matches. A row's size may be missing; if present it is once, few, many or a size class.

CDR3: CASSGPVGQPNTGELFF; DNA: TGCGCCAGCAGTGGCCCCGTTGGACAACCGAACACCGGGGAGCTGTTTTTT; size: NA; J: TRBJ2-2; D: NA; V: TRBV10-1
CDR3: CASSYAEVASYNEQFF; DNA: TGTGCCAGCAGTTACGCCGAGGTGGCATCTTACAATGAGCAGTTCTTC; size: NA; J: TRBJ2-1; D: NA; V: TRBV6-2/TRBV6-3
CDR3: CSVLGPSRLDTQYF; DNA: TGCAGCGTTCTTGGACCCTCGAGGTTGGATACGCAGTATTTT; size: few; J: TRBJ2-3; D: NA; V: TRBV29-1
CDR3: CSVTSGRVGEQYF; DNA: TGCAGCGTGACTAGCGGTCGGGTCGGCGAGCAGTACTTC; size: NA; J: TRBJ2-7; D: TRBD2; V: TRBV29-1
CDR3: CASSSYSGTARRFPQPQHF; DNA: TGTGCCAGCAGTTCGTACTCTGGGACAGCTCGTCGGTTTCCTCAGCCCCAGCATTTT; size: NA; J: TRBJ1-5; D: TRBD1; V: TRBV27
CDR3: CASSQDPRTEAFF; DNA: TGTGCCAGCAGCCAAGATCCCCGCACTGAAGCTTTCTTT; size: few; J: TRBJ1-1; D: NA; V: TRBV14
CDR3: CASSLARVVETQYF; DNA: TGCGCCAGCAGCTTGGCCAGGGTAGTAGAGACCCAGTACTTC; size: few; J: TRBJ2-5; D: NA; V: TRBV5-1
CDR3: CASRLRRAYEQYF; DNA: TGTGCCAGCAGGCTTCGCAGGGCCTACGAGCAGTACTTC; size: few; J: TRBJ2-7; D: NA; V: TRBV12-3/TRBV12-4
CDR3: CASSLVRMAEAFF; DNA: TGTGCCAGCAGTTTAGTGCGTATGGCTGAAGCTTTCTTT; size: NA; J: TRBJ1-1; D: NA; V: TRBV12-3/TRBV12-4
CDR3: CSARRQTADNEQFF; DNA: TGCAGCGCTCGCCGACAGACGGCCGACAATGAGCAGTTCTTC; size: many; J: TRBJ2-1; D: NA; V: TRBV29-1
CDR3: CASSNRGLSSGANVLTF; DNA: TGTGCCAGCAGTAACAGGGGACTCTCCTCTGGGGCCAACGTCCTGACTTTC; size: NA; J: TRBJ2-6; D: NA; V: TRBV12-3/TRBV12-4
CDR3: CSVPGQGSYEQYF; DNA: TGCAGTGTCCCGGGACAGGGCTCCTACGAGCAGTACTTC; size: NA; J: TRBJ2-7; D: TRBD1; V: TRBV20-1
CDR3: CASSLGTGHGYTF; DNA: TGTGCCAGCAGCTTAGGAACTGGACATGGCTACACCTTC; size: NA; J: TRBJ1-2; D: NA; V: TRBV7-2
CDR3: CASSVATQWVNEQFF; DNA: TGTGCCAGCAGCGTAGCTACCCAGTGGGTGAATGAGCAGTTCTTC; size: NA; J: TRBJ2-1; D: NA; V: TRBV9
CDR3: CASSPDTRLSSEQFF; DNA: TGTGCCAGCAGCCCTGACACTAGGCTGAGCAGCGAGCAGTTCTTC; size: NA; J: TRBJ2-1; D: NA; V: TRBV5-5
CDR3: CASRGPGLSSGELFF; DNA: TGCGCCAGCAGGGGCCCGGGACTGTCGTCCGGGGAGCTGTTTTTT; size: few; J: TRBJ2-2; D: NA; V: TRBV5-1
CDR3: CSVEQAYEQYF; DNA: TGCAGCGTTGAACAGGCCTACGAGCAGTACTTC; size: many; J: TRBJ2-7; D: NA; V: TRBV29-1
CDR3: CASSFRVRDGYTF; DNA: TGTGCCAGCAGTTTTCGGGTTCGGGATGGCTACACCTTC; size: few; J: TRBJ1-2; D: NA; V: TRBV12-3/TRBV12-4
CDR3: CATSDRHGDTQYF; DNA: TGTGCCACCAGTGACCGACACGGAGATACGCAGTATTTT; size: NA; J: TRBJ2-3; D: NA; V: TRBV24-1
CDR3: CASSVGPGTSYEQYF; DNA: TGTGCCAGCAGCGTAGGCCCAGGTACATCCTACGAGCAGTACTTC; size: NA; J: TRBJ2-7; D: NA; V: TRBV9
CDR3: CASRNYRDSPYEQYF; DNA: TGTGCCAGCAGGAACTACCGGGACAGCCCCTACGAGCAGTACTTC; size: NA; J: TRBJ2-7; D: TRBD1; V: TRBV2
CDR3: CASSRNGYSGANVLTF; DNA: TGTGCCAGCAGTCGAAACGGGTACTCTGGGGCCAACGTCCTGACTTTC; size: NA; J: TRBJ2-6; D: NA; V: TRBV6-1
CDR3: CSAREGTVNSPLHF; DNA: TGCAGTGCTAGAGAGGGGACAGTTAATTCACCCCTCCACTTT; size: few; J: TRBJ1-6; D: TRBD1; V: TRBV20-1
CDR3: CASSSGRRLAGGGNEQFF; DNA: TGTGCCAGCAGCTCGGGGCGTCGTTTAGCGGGAGGGGGCAATGAGCAGTTCTTC; size: NA; J: TRBJ2-1; D: TRBD2; V: TRBV5-6
CDR3: CASSWGTGGFPYTF; DNA: TGTGCCAGCAGCTGGGGAACAGGGGGCTTCCCCTACACCTTC; size: few; J: TRBJ1-2; D: TRBD1; V: TRBV7-2
CDR3: CASSYGQGPTGELFF; DNA: TGTGCCAGCAGTTACGGCCAGGGCCCCACCGGGGAGCTGTTTTTT; size: many; J: TRBJ2-2; D: NA; V: TRBV12-3/TRBV12-4
CDR3: CAASGSSYNEQFF; DNA: TGTGCCGCTTCGGGGAGCTCCTACAATGAGCAGTTCTTC; size: NA; J: TRBJ2-1; D: NA; V: TRBV10-3
CDR3: CASSQGTGRVAEAFF; DNA: TGTGCCAGCAGCCAAGGGACAGGGAGAGTCGCTGAAGCTTTCTTT; size: NA; J: TRBJ1-1; D: TRBD1; V: TRBV3-1
CDR3: CASSQDRYTQYF; DNA: TGTGCCAGCAGCCAAGATAGGTATACGCAGTATTTT; size: few; J: TRBJ2-3; D: NA; V: TRBV3-1
CDR3: CASRKLGGGPWETQYF; DNA: TGTGCCAGCAGGAAACTTGGAGGGGGGCCTTGGGAGACCCAGTACTTC; size: NA; J: TRBJ2-5; D: NA; V: TRBV12-3/TRBV12-4
CDR3: CASTARGHGLLTDTQYF; DNA: TGTGCCAGTACCGCGAGGGGCCACGGACTACTCACAGATACGCAGTATTTT; size: few; J: TRBJ2-3; D: NA; V: TRBV9
CDR3: CAFIPRTTDSPLHF; DNA: TGTGCCTTTATACCTCGGACCACTGATTCACCCCTCCACTTT; size: NA; J: TRBJ1-6; D: NA; V: TRBV30
CDR3: CASSLEASGSADTQYF; DNA: TGTGCCAGCAGCTTAGAAGCTAGCGGGAGTGCAGATACGCAGTATTTT; size: few; J: TRBJ2-3; D: TRBD2; V: TRBV7-2
CDR3: CASSLVVASEQFF; DNA: TGTGCCAGCAGTTTAGTTGTAGCTAGCGAGCAGTTCTTC; size: few; J: TRBJ2-1; D: NA; V: TRBV12-3/TRBV12-4
CDR3: CATSRLQGLTGELFF; DNA: TGTGCCACCAGCAGACTACAGGGGCTCACCGGGGAGCTGTTTTTT; size: NA; J: TRBJ2-2; D: TRBD1; V: TRBV15
CDR3: CSAVETSGSTDTQYF; DNA: TGCAGTGCTGTCGAAACTAGCGGGAGCACAGATACGCAGTATTTT; size: few; J: TRBJ2-3; D: TRBD2; V: TRBV20-1
CDR3: CSVHRPVSADTQYF; DNA: TGCAGCGTTCATAGACCAGTGTCTGCAGATACGCAGTATTTT; size: many; J: TRBJ2-3; D: NA; V: TRBV29-1
CDR3: CASSVLFEQYF; DNA: TGTGCCAGCAGTGTTCTCTTCGAGCAGTACTTC; size: NA; J: TRBJ2-7; D: NA; V: TRBV25-1
CDR3: CASRLPGTKNSPLHF; DNA: TGTGCCAGCAGACTTCCCGGGACAAAGAATTCACCCCTCCACTTT; size: NA; J: TRBJ1-6; D: NA; V: TRBV11-2
CDR3: CASSRIVLAGGYNEQFF; DNA: TGTGCCAGCAGCCGCATAGTTTTAGCGGGAGGTTACAATGAGCAGTTCTTC; size: NA; J: TRBJ2-1; D: TRBD2; V: TRBV5-6
CDR3: CATSFGQAAYEQYF; DNA: TGTGCCACCAGTTTCGGACAGGCGGCATACGAGCAGTACTTC; size: NA; J: TRBJ2-7; D: TRBD1; V: TRBV27
CDR3: CASSSGDGDTDTQYF; DNA: TGTGCCAGCAGCTCGGGGGACGGGGACACAGATACGCAGTATTTT; size: NA; J: TRBJ2-3; D: NA; V: TRBV7-8
CDR3: CSARERGGKLFF; DNA: TGCAGTGCTAGGGAACGTGGGGGAAAACTGTTTTTT; size: few; J: TRBJ1-4; D: NA; V: TRBV20-1
CDR3: CASSYFPFNPEFF; DNA: TGTGCCAGCAGTTACTTTCCGTTCAATCCCGAGTTCTTC; size: NA; J: TRBJ2-1; D: NA; V: TRBV6-5
CDR3: CASSLRTTMDTQYF; DNA: TGTGCCAGCAGTCTGCGGACCACCATGGATACGCAGTATTTT; size: few; J: TRBJ2-3; D: NA; V: TRBV12-3/TRBV12-4
CDR3: CSAVQRGNIQYF; DNA: TGCAGTGCCGTGCAAAGGGGGAACATTCAGTACTTC; size: once; J: TRBJ2-4; D: NA; V: TRBV20-1
CDR3: CASRGVNSYNEQFF; DNA: TGTGCCAGCAGAGGGGTAAACTCCTACAATGAGCAGTTCTTC; size: NA; J: TRBJ2-1; D: NA; V: TRBV25-1
CDR3: CSARDWADTQYF; DNA: TGCAGTGCTAGAGATTGGGCAGATACGCAGTATTTT; size: NA; J: TRBJ2-3; D: NA; V: TRBV20-1
CDR3: CAISERTNYGYTF; DNA: TGTGCCATCAGTGAAAGGACTAACTATGGCTACACCTTC; size: few; J: TRBJ1-2; D: NA; V: TRBV10-3
CDR3: CASSAQGREPQHF; DNA: TGTGCCAGCAGCGCCCAGGGGAGGGAGCCCCAGCATTTT; size: NA; J: TRBJ1-5; D: NA; V: TRBV7-2